The 21 T cell receptor beta chains given below trace back to one sample, sequenced in a study of CD8 T cells in ankylosing spondylitis. MiXCR, applied by TCRdb to the 5' RACE reads, yields one record per CDR3 protein. This table holds 700,000 to 1,000,000 distinct CDR3 sequences, about 11% found once. Antigens for these TCRs are unknown. Study-level findings and limits: Typical of ankylosing spondylitis blood, it appeared, was a TCR beta motif of roughly eight highly homologous variants.

Sample: blood, either unsorted or a sorted T cell fraction (not recorded which). The source of these receptors is a male donor with ankylosing spondylitis.

J is TRBJ2-7 and V is TRBV5-1; 12 nucleotides match TRBD1. Germline lookup yields CDR1 SGHRS and CDR2 YFSETQ. CDR3 length: 15 amino acids. V lost 4 bases, J lost 4 bases, and 6 bases stayed unmatched. This chain's CDR3 is CASSLGQGAWYEQYF. In DNA, the CDR3 is TGCGCCAGCAGCCTGGGACAGGGGGCATGGTACGAGCAGTACTTC. Full variable domain (outside the CDR3, taken from reference TRBV5-1 and TRBJ2-7): KAGVTQTPRYLIKTRGQQVTLSCSPISGHRSVSWYQQTPGQGLQFLFEYFSETQRNKGNFPGRFSGRQFSNSRSEMNVSTLELGDSALYLCASSLGQGAWYEQYFGPGTRLTVT.

The chain carries TRBV19 and TRBJ1-4, with TRBD1 identical over 7 bases. This CDR3 has 12 amino acids. After removal of 9 bases from V and 6 bases from J, the junction contained 4 bases not matched to a gene. Germline V lookup: CDR1 LNHDA, CDR2 SQIVND (reference sequence). Here the CDR3 reads CASRQGYEKLFF. The CDR3, as DNA: TGTGCCAGCAGACAGGGTTATGAAAAACTGTTTTTT.

This clonotype was seen a few times. This sequence joins TRBV20-1 and TRBJ2-1, with a possible D match to TRBD2 (5 bases). This CDR3 region has 13 residues. Trimming cost V 5 bases and J 3 bases, with 11 bases left between them. CDR1 DFQATT and CDR2 SNEGSKA come from the germline V gene (reference sequence). The CDR3 nucleotides are TGCAGTGCTGGTTACGGGAACTACAATGAGCAGTTCTTC. As protein: CSAGYGNYNEQFF.

This clonotype was recorded a few times. The chain has TRBV12-3 or TRBV12-4 and TRBJ2-3; 8 bases map to TRBD2. The ends lost 2 bases at V and 12 bases at J; junction bases unmatched: 4. The CDR3 spans 12 residues. CDR3 DNA: TGTGCCAGCAGTTTATTAGCGGGAAATCAGTATTTT. Its translation: CASSLLAGNQYF.

This clonotype was seen more than once but under ten times. The V call is TRBV5-1, the J call TRBJ2-7, with D perhaps being TRBD1 or TRBD2 (5 bases each). The germline gives CDR1 SGHRS, CDR2 YFSETQ. The germline V and J ends were trimmed by 5 bases and 5 bases, with 17 bases remaining between them. The CDR3 contains 14 residues. The CDR3 DNA follows: TGCGCCAGCAGTTGGGACCGTGTAAACCACGAGCAGTACTTC. The encoded protein is CASSWDRVNHEQYF.

This clonotype was recorded a few times. This chain joins TRBV18 and TRBJ2-7; D is uncertain. Per the germline V gene, CDR1 is KGHSH and CDR2 is LQKENI. The CDR3 sequence is 15 residues long. V gave up 2 bases and J gave up 5 bases, with 16 bases separating them. In nucleotides, the CDR3 is TGTGCCAGCTCACCATCTCTGGCGGCCCCCAACGAGCAGTACTTC. The encoded protein is CASSPSLAAPNEQYF.

The gene calls are TRBV4-1 and TRBJ1-1; D gene unclear. CDR1 and CDR2 (germline): MGHRA, YSYEKL. V lost 0 bases to trimming and J lost 14 bases, with 16 bases between them. This CDR3 is 13 amino acids long. CDR3 sequence: CASSQEERRVEFF. The CDR3 bases are TGCGCCAGCAGCCAAGAGGAAAGACGGGTTGAGTTCTTT.

V and J are TRBV20-1 and TRBJ2-7, with unresolved D. The V end lost 7 bases, the J end lost 7 bases, and 14 bases lay between the germline ends. The V gene's germline CDR1 is DFQATT and CDR2 SNEGSKA (reference sequence). This CDR3 spans 11 amino acids. DNA for the CDR3: TGCAGTGTCAGTGGTCCCGGTGAGCAGTACTTC. As protein: CSVSGPGEQYF.

This clonotype was recorded many times. This chain uses TRBV20-1 with TRBJ2-5; D gene unclear. CDR3 length: 12 amino acids. V gave up 7 bases and J gave up 0 bases, with 9 bases separating them. Germline CDR1 DFQATT, CDR2 SNEGSKA (reference sequence). The CDR3: CSGVPYQETQYF. The CDR3 bases are TGCAGTGGGGTACCGTACCAAGAGACCCAGTACTTC.

This chain connects TRBV5-1 to TRBJ2-5, with 7 positions matching TRBD1. CDR3 length: 15 residues. CDR1 and CDR2 (germline): SGHRS, YFSETQ. J gave up 4 bases and V 3 bases, and 9 bases lay outside the gene matches. CDR3 coding DNA: TGCGCCAGCAGCTGGAGACAGGGCCGGACAGAGACCCAGTACTTC. This encodes CASSWRQGRTETQYF.

This clonotype was detected only a few times. The rearrangement links TRBV4-3 to TRBJ2-7; 9 nucleotides line up with TRBD1. This CDR3 is 15 amino acids long. V was clipped by 5 bases and J by 0 bases; unmatched bases: 5. The germline gives CDR1 LGHNA, CDR2 YSLEER. CDR3 nucleotides: TGCGCCAGCAGCGACTGGACAGGGGCCTCCTACGAGCAGTACTTC. It yields the protein CASSDWTGASYEQYF.

The chain has TRBV20-1 and TRBJ2-1; 7 bases fit TRBD2. CDR3 length equals 15 residues. J gave up 7 bases and V 0 bases, and 9 bases lay outside the gene matches. CDR1 and CDR2 from the germline V gene are DFQATT and SNEGSKA (reference sequence). CDR3 sequence: CSARDRASGKNEQFF. CDR3 nucleotides: TGCAGTGCTAGAGATCGGGCTAGCGGAAAGAATGAGCAGTTCTTC.

The chain couples TRBV20-1 to TRBJ2-3; TRBD2 agrees at 13 bases. Germline CDR1 and CDR2: DFQATT and SNEGSKA (reference sequence). This CDR3 region has 14 residues. J gave up 4 bases and V 5 bases, and 3 bases lay outside the gene matches. The CDR3 spells CSASGTSGADTQYF. CDR3 bases: TGCAGTGCTTCCGGGACTAGCGGGGCAGATACGCAGTATTTT.

This clonotype was counted only a few times. This chain joins TRBV20-1 and TRBJ2-4; TRBD2 matches 7 bases. The length of the CDR3 is 15 residues. CDR1 and CDR2 from the germline V gene are DFQATT and SNEGSKA (reference sequence). J lost 6 bases, V lost 0 bases, and 8 bases had no gene match. The CDR3 spells CSARDPPPGGNIQYF. The DNA of the CDR3 is TGCAGTGCTAGAGATCCCCCCCCGGGAGGAAACATTCAGTACTTC.

There are a few counts of this clonotype. The gene calls are TRBV28 and TRBJ2-1, with D possibly TRBD1 on 5 matching bases. Germline V CDR1 and CDR2: MDHEN, SYDVKM. V lost 6 bases, J lost 6 bases, and 12 bases lay in between. The CDR3 sequence is 13 residues long. CDR3 region: CASRDRFRNEQFF. CDR3 in DNA: TGTGCCAGCAGAGACAGATTCCGCAATGAGCAGTTCTTC.

The genes are TRBV7-9 and TRBJ2-5; D remains ambiguous. Trimming stripped 5 bases from V and 0 bases from J, with 13 bases between. The CDR3 is 15 amino acids. The germline V gene has CDR1 SEHNR and CDR2 FQNEAQ (reference sequence). CDR3 region: CASSPPRTDQETQYF. The CDR3 nucleotides are TGTGCCAGCAGCCCCCCCCGAACAGACCAAGAGACCCAGTACTTC. Full variable domain (missing parts from reference TRBV7-9 and TRBJ2-5): DTGVSQNPRHKITKRGQNVTFRCDPISEHNRLYWYRQTLGQGPEFLTYFQNEAQLEKSRLLSDRFSAERPKGSFSTLEIQRTEQGDSAMYLCASSPPRTDQETQYFGPGTRLLVL.

This chain links TRBV12-3 or TRBV12-4 with TRBJ2-1; perhaps TRBD2 as D (6 bases). Trimming took 2 bases from V and 7 from J, leaving 12 bases between them. There are 14 residues in the CDR3. The CDR3 nucleotides read TGTGCCAGCAGTTTATGGGGGGTTCGGAATGAGCAGTTCTTC. It specifies CASSLWGVRNEQFF.

This clonotype was found many times. J is TRBJ2-1 and V is TRBV11-2; D might be TRBD1 (6 bases). This CDR3 region has 14 residues. Per germline, CDR1 SGHAT and CDR2 FQNNGV. V was pared by 5 bases and J by 6 bases, with 14 bases between. CDR3 in DNA: TGTGCCAGCAGCACAGGGACCCTGCTCAATGAGCAGTTCTTC. It specifies CASSTGTLLNEQFF.

The V and J genes are TRBV29-1 and TRBJ1-1; TRBD1 matches at 7 bases. This CDR3 comprises 13 residues. The J segment lost 2 bases and the V segment lost 7 bases, leaving 7 bases of the junction unmatched. Germline CDR1 is SQVTM and CDR2 is ANQGSEA. In DNA, the CDR3 is TGCAGCGCCGACAGGGATTCTAACACTGAAGCTTTCTTT. Encoded protein: CSADRDSNTEAFF.

This clonotype has just a few counts. V usage is TRBV6-5 and J usage is TRBJ2-1; the D is unclear. Trimming removed 8 bases from V and 7 bases from J, with 12 bases in between. The germline V gene has CDR1 MNHEY and CDR2 SVGAGI. The CDR3 length is 12 residues. The CDR3 DNA is TGTGCCAGCCGCGGAGCTGGGAATGAGCAGTTCTTC. Amino acid sequence: CASRGAGNEQFF.

In its sample, this clonotype was seen many times. The genes are TRBV5-1 and TRBJ2-1, with 7 nucleotides matching TRBD2. The CDR3 is 15 amino acids. V was pared by 1 base and J by 2 bases, with 3 bases of the junction left unmatched. Germline V gene lookup returns CDR1 SGHRS and CDR2 YFSETQ. CDR3 coding DNA: TGCGCCAGCAGCTTGAGTCTAGCGGCCTACAATGAGCAGTTCTTC. It specifies CASSLSLAAYNEQFF.